Below are 11 T cell receptor beta chains sequenced from a single sample in a study of OX40 agonist ivuxolimab in advanced cancers. This table comes from immunoSEQ multiplex PCR, and its TCRdb copy is limited to in-frame clones, with some not included. The sample has about 28,000 clones, roughly 85% seen once. Sequencing was performed on CD4+ or CD8+ T cells sorted from blood, taken in a trial of the OX40 agonist ivuxolimab. These receptors were taken from an adult with an advanced solid tumor such as melanoma, head and neck, liver or kidney cancer.

This clone has more than one count but fewer than ten. This chain connects TRBV5-6 to TRBJ1-2; no firm D call. The CDR3 extends over 14 amino acids. Trimming shortened V by 0 bases and J by 1 base, and 7 bases separated the two germline ends. From germline, CDR1 is SGHDT and CDR2 YYEEEE. CDR3 DNA sequence: TGTGCCAGCAGCTTGGTAGGGTTTAACTATGGCTACACCTTC. It encodes CASSLVGFNYGYTF.

CDR3 DNA: TGCGCCAGCAGCCAAGACTCCGGGGGCTCCTACAATGAGCAGTTCTTC. It encodes CASSQDSGGSYNEQFF. The chain links TRBV4-3 to TRBJ2-1, with D tentatively TRBD2 (6 bases). This CDR3 has 16 amino acids. Trimming removed 0 bases from V and 0 bases from J, with 9 bases in between. CDR1 is LGHNA and CDR2 is YSLEER in the germline V gene.

The table lists this clone with a few counts. The chain carries TRBV19 and TRBJ2-2; TRBD1 is a possible D gene (5 bases). CDR1 and CDR2 (germline): LNHDA, SQIVND (reference sequence). The CDR3 totals 15 residues. V was clipped by 6 bases and J by 1 base, with 12 bases between them. CDR3 protein: CASSPGIGNTGELFF. CDR3 coding DNA: TGTGCCAGTAGCCCAGGGATAGGGAACACCGGGGAGCTGTTTTTT.

The chain combines TRBV9 with TRBJ2-1; 7 bases align to TRBD2. V gave up 0 bases and J gave up 2 bases; unmatched junction bases: 2. The germline V gene encodes CDR1 SGDLS and CDR2 YYNGEE. The CDR3 totals 15 residues. Here the CDR3 reads CASSVGLAAYNEQFF. CDR3 nucleotide sequence: TGTGCCAGCAGCGTAGGACTAGCAGCCTACAATGAGCAGTTCTTC.

This clone was seen more than once but under ten times. V is TRBV4-3 and J is TRBJ2-2, with 8 bases fitting TRBD1. This CDR3 comprises 16 residues. Germline V gives CDR1 LGHNA, CDR2 YSLEER. V was clipped by 4 bases and J by 2 bases; unmatched bases: 6. The chain's CDR3 is CASSPGTGTNTGELFF. The CDR3, as DNA: TGCGCCAGCAGCCCCGGGACAGGCACAAACACCGGGGAGCTGTTTTTT.

The V call is TRBV2, the J call TRBJ2-7, with D possibly being TRBD1 (5 bases). V shed 9 bases and J shed 0 bases, with 12 bases lying between them. The CDR3 runs to 13 residues. Germline V gene data show CDR1 as SNHLY and CDR2 as FYNNEI. CDR3 sequence reads: CARGQGPSYEQYF. CDR3 sequence (DNA): TGTGCCAGGGGGCAGGGCCCCTCCTACGAGCAGTACTTC.

This chain joins TRBV11-2 and TRBJ1-1; 8 bases align to TRBD1. V shed 2 bases, J shed 2 bases, and the junction held 7 bases outside the gene matches. This CDR3 contains 16 residues. The germline V gene has CDR1 SGHAT and CDR2 FQNNGV. The CDR3 DNA reads TGTGCCAGCAGCTTATGGGCACAGGGGGTTAACACTGAAGCTTTCTTT. Translated, it gives CASSLWAQGVNTEAFF.

The chain recombines TRBV13 with TRBJ2-2; 10 bases align to TRBD2. The J segment lost 10 bases and the V segment lost 6 bases, leaving 11 bases of the junction unmatched. Germline V gene data show CDR1 as PRHDT and CDR2 as FYEKMQ (reference sequence). This CDR3 contains 15 residues. The CDR3 coding sequence is TGTGCCAGCAGTTTCAGCGGGGGGGGTCCCGAGGAGCTGTTTTTT. Protein product: CASSFSGGGPEELFF.

J is TRBJ2-1 and V is TRBV2; D gene unclear. V gave up 6 bases and J gave up 0 bases, with 12 bases separating them. The germline V gene has CDR1 SNHLY and CDR2 FYNNEI. The CDR3 runs 15 residues. CDR3 region: CASRGSYSSYNEQFF. The CDR3 nucleotides are TGTGCCAGCAGGGGGTCGTACAGCTCCTACAATGAGCAGTTCTTC.

The chain couples TRBV4-3 to TRBJ1-3; weak D call: TRBD1 (6 bases). Germline V gene data show CDR1 as LGHNA and CDR2 as YSLEER. The CDR3 covers 17 residues. V was clipped by 3 bases and J by 0 bases, with 15 bases between them. The CDR3 coding sequence is TGCGCCAGCAGCCAGGACGTCGGGGGGGCCTCTGGAAACACCATATATTTT. It encodes CASSQDVGGASGNTIYF.

The chain carries TRBV27 and TRBJ2-7; 8 bases agree with TRBD1. The CDR3 runs to 15 residues. The J segment lost 1 base and the V segment lost 6 bases, leaving 8 bases of the junction unmatched. Germline-derived CDR1 and CDR2 are MNHEY and SMNVEV (reference sequence). The CDR3 here is CASRKQGVESYEQYF. The CDR3 bases are TGTGCCAGCAGAAAACAGGGGGTAGAGTCCTACGAGCAGTACTTC.